One and the same sample provided the 32 T cell receptor beta chains below, sequenced in a study of Ad26.COV2.S vaccination and SARS-CoV-2 variants. Regarding treatment: around 19 received Ad26.COV2.S at low or high dose, single or two shots; a few received placebo; per-sample allocation not given. Sampling was done on day 63 after the first vaccine or placebo injection. Sequencing used immunoSEQ multiplex PCR; TCRdb keeps in-frame clones, though not all of them. The sample contains about 400,000 clones, around 91% of which appear only once. Material: peripheral blood, obtained in a trial of Ad26.COV2.S vaccine versus placebo. The receptors shown here come from a person aged 18-65 years who received the Ad26.COV2.S COVID-19 vaccine or a placebo.

The J gene is TRBJ1-2, the V gene TRBV5-5; D possibly corresponds to TRBD1 (6 bases). V was cut by 2 bases and J by 3 bases, with 17 bases left in between. CDR1 SGHKS and CDR2 YYEKEE come from the germline V gene (reference sequence). There are 16 residues in the CDR3. CDR3 sequence (DNA): TGTGCCAGCAGCTTAAACCGGGACACAGAATACTATGGCTACACCTTC. The encoded protein is CASSLNRDTEYYGYTF.

The chain has TRBV15 and TRBJ1-5; D unclear. V lost 0 bases and J lost 4, with 4 bases in between. The CDR3 has 13 residues. CDR1 and CDR2 (germline): LNHNV, YYDKDF (reference sequence). CDR3 region: CATSREGNQPQHF. The CDR3 DNA reads TGTGCCACCAGCAGAGAGGGTAATCAGCCCCAGCATTTT.

This rearrangement joins TRBV29-1 to TRBJ2-1; D is ambiguous. The CDR3 totals 11 residues. V was shortened by 6 bases and J by 14 bases, with 17 bases between the two germline ends. Germline V gene lookup returns CDR1 SQVTM and CDR2 ANQGSEA. CDR3 sequence (DNA): TGCAGCGTGGCCGGGCCCTCGGTCGAGTTCTTC. Amino acids: CSVAGPSVEFF.

The rearrangement joins TRBV7-3 to TRBJ2-3, with 11 nucleotides matching TRBD2. The ends lost 3 bases at V and 4 bases at J; junction bases unmatched: 3. The CDR3 consists of 15 residues. Germline V gene sequence: CDR1 SGHTA, CDR2 FQGTGA. The DNA for the CDR3 is TGTGCCAGCAGCTTTTTAGCGGGAGGGGCAGATACGCAGTATTTT. It translates to CASSFLAGGADTQYF.

The chain couples TRBV6-1 to TRBJ1-5, with 8 bases aligning to TRBD1. This CDR3 spans 19 amino acids. From germline, CDR1 is MNHNS and CDR2 SASEGT. Germline trimming cut 1 base from V and 4 bases from J; bases unmatched to any gene: 15. The CDR3 loop reads CASSEGPPKMTGVNQPQHF. In nucleotides, the CDR3 is TGTGCCAGCAGTGAAGGACCACCGAAAATGACAGGGGTTAATCAGCCCCAGCATTTT.

The V call is TRBV6-5, the J call TRBJ2-7; a possible D gene is TRBD2 (6 bases). There are 16 residues in the CDR3. Looked up from germline, CDR1 is MNHEY and CDR2 is SVGAGI. V gave up 3 bases and J gave up 4 bases, with 19 bases separating them. The CDR3 reads CASSYSRDSGFYEQYF. The CDR3 DNA follows: TGTGCCAGCAGTTATTCCCGGGACTCGGGGTTTTACGAGCAGTACTTC.

J is TRBJ1-5 and V is TRBV18; D unclear. Trimming left V 3 bases short and J 6 bases short, with 6 bases between. CDR1 KGHSH and CDR2 LQKENI come from the germline V gene. CDR3 length equals 12 residues. CDR3 in DNA: TGTGCCAGCTCACCGGACCGTCAGCCCCAGCATTTT. This encodes CASSPDRQPQHF.

The chain joins TRBV7-6 to TRBJ2-2, with D uncertain. Germline lookup yields CDR1 SGHVS and CDR2 FNYEAQ. Trimming took 6 bases from V and 4 from J, leaving 15 bases between them. This CDR3 contains 15 residues. DNA of the CDR3: TGTGCCAGCAGACCCTTATCTGGGATCACCGGGGAGCTGTTTTTT. It specifies CASRPLSGITGELFF.

The rearrangement uses TRBV4-1 and TRBJ1-1; perhaps TRBD1 as D (5 bases). The CDR3 runs to 15 residues. Trimming stripped 1 base from V and 3 bases from J, with 12 bases between. Germline lookup yields CDR1 MGHRA and CDR2 YSYEKL. The CDR3 sequence: CASSQVAPRDTEAFF. Written as DNA, the CDR3 is TGCGCCAGCAGCCAAGTTGCACCCAGGGACACTGAAGCTTTCTTT.

This clone showed up just once. This chain joins TRBV2 and TRBJ1-4, with 10 bases matching TRBD1. This CDR3 spans 14 amino acids. Looked up from germline, CDR1 is SNHLY and CDR2 is FYNNEI. V lost 6 bases and J lost 7; bases outside the gene matches: 5. The CDR3 DNA follows: TGTGCCAGCAGCCCGGGACAGGGGAGTGAAAAACTGTTTTTT. Amino acid sequence: CASSPGQGSEKLFF.

This clone was counted a single time. V is TRBV11-1 and J is TRBJ2-1, with a weak D call TRBD2 (5 bases). Germline V gene lookup returns CDR1 SGHAT and CDR2 FQDESV (reference sequence). V was pared by 6 bases and J by 5 bases, with 11 bases between. This CDR3 is built from 13 residues. Written as DNA, the CDR3 is TGTGCCAGCAGTGTGACTAACCACAATGAGCAGTTCTTC. As protein: CASSVTNHNEQFF.

This chain joins TRBV5-1 and TRBJ2-7, with no clear D. Germline CDR1 reads SGHRS; CDR2 reads YFSETQ. V lost 3 bases, J lost 2 bases, and 12 bases lay in between. The CDR3 is made up of 14 amino acids. Here the CDR3 DNA reads TGCGCCAGCAGCTCACCGGGCCGTACCTACGAGCAGTACTTC. It codes for CASSSPGRTYEQYF.

This clone appeared a few times. The chain couples TRBV7-9 to TRBJ1-6, with 7 bases that match TRBD1. CDR1 is SEHNR and CDR2 is FQNEAQ in the germline V gene (reference sequence). The CDR3 sequence is 15 residues long. The V and J ends lost 5 bases and 7 bases, in that order; junction bases with no gene match: 8. The CDR3 here is CASSRQGGLNSPLHF. CDR3 DNA: TGTGCCAGCAGCCGACAGGGAGGACTGAATTCACCCCTCCACTTT.

This rearrangement joins TRBV28 to TRBJ1-6; D may be TRBD1 (6 bases). The CDR3 has 17 amino acids. V was trimmed by 6 bases and J by 10 bases, leaving 25 bases between them. The germline gives CDR1 MDHEN, CDR2 SYDVKM. The CDR3 here is CASSSPSTGTKRSPLHF. The CDR3 region has the DNA TGTGCCAGCAGCTCTCCCTCAACCGGGACAAAAAGATCACCCCTCCACTTT.

This chain links TRBV24-1 with TRBJ2-7; no definite D call. Per germline, CDR1 KGHDR and CDR2 SFDVKD. This CDR3 region has 13 residues. Between the trimmed V and J ends, which lost 5 bases and 1 base, there was a span of 8 bases. CDR3 sequence (DNA): TGTGCCACCAGTGTTACCGGGTCCTACGAGCAGTACTTC. It yields the protein CATSVTGSYEQYF.

The chain combines TRBV18 with TRBJ2-7, with no clear D. This CDR3 region has 16 residues. V lost 3 bases and J lost 1, with 16 bases in between. The germline V gene has CDR1 KGHSH and CDR2 LQKENI. CDR3 DNA: TGTGCCAGCTCACCTCACGGTCTAAGCGCTTCCTACGAGCAGTACTTC. Translation: CASSPHGLSASYEQYF.

This chain links TRBV5-1 with TRBJ1-1; no clear D. From germline, CDR1 is SGHRS and CDR2 YFSETQ. V lost 0 bases and J lost 0, with 12 bases in between. CDR3 length: 16 residues. In DNA form, the CDR3 reads TGCGCCAGCAGCTTGGGATCCGCGAACATGAACACTGAAGCTTTCTTT. It codes for CASSLGSANMNTEAFF.

On this clone itself: The junction shows a germline mismatch at one end, possibly a read error. The chain carries TRBV28 and TRBJ2-3; 12 nucleotides line up with TRBD1. Germline CDR1 is MDHEN and CDR2 is SYDVKM. The CDR3 extends over 14 amino acids. DNA of the CDR3: TGTGCCAGCAGTATCCCGCTGGGGACAGGGGGCGTCCATTTT. Its protein is CASSIPLGTGGVHF.

This clone appeared once. The V call is TRBV3-1 (or the pseudogene TRBV3-2), the J call TRBJ2-1; 11 bases agree with TRBD1. Trimming took 3 bases from V and 10 from J; bases not matched to a gene: 8. The CDR3 is made up of 15 amino acids. The germline gives CDR1 LGHDT, CDR2 YNNKEL (reference sequence). This chain's CDR3 is CASSHGTGGGREQFF. In DNA form, the CDR3 reads TGTGCCAGCAGCCATGGGACAGGGGGAGGAAGGGAGCAGTTCTTC.

The rearrangement uses TRBV4-2 and TRBJ2-5; possibly TRBD2 for D (6 bases). V was clipped by 3 bases and J by 4 bases, with 15 bases between them. CDR1 is LGHNA and CDR2 is YNFKEQ in the germline V gene. This CDR3 has 15 amino acids. The CDR3 is CASSQLPVGGETQYF. The CDR3 DNA reads as TGTGCCAGCAGCCAGTTACCGGTGGGGGGAGAGACCCAGTACTTC.

Note on this clone: At one end, the junction sequence differs from germline, possibly due to a read error. Within the sample, other DNA sequences also encode this same CDR3. V is TRBV11-3 and J is TRBJ1-1; D may be TRBD1 (6 bases). The CDR3 has 13 amino acids. The germline V gene has CDR1 SGHNT and CDR2 YENEEA. CDR3 sequence reads: CASSSNRDTEAFF. The CDR3 nucleotides read TGCGCCAGCAGCTCCAACAGGGACACTGAAGCTTTCTTT.

This sequence joins TRBV6-5 and TRBJ2-1; TRBD2 agrees at 8 bases. The CDR3 is made up of 15 amino acids. With V trimmed by 6 bases and J by 3 bases, 7 bases remained unmatched. Germline V gene sequence: CDR1 MNHEY, CDR2 SVGAGI. The CDR3 DNA is TGTGCCAGCAGCCGCGGGGGGAACGTCTACAATGAGCAGTTCTTC. It yields the protein CASSRGGNVYNEQFF.

Note on this clone: The sample carries other DNA sequences with the same CDR3. The chain uses TRBV18 and TRBJ1-4; D remains unclear. CDR1 KGHSH and CDR2 LQKENI come from the germline V gene. The CDR3 is 12 residues long. V was shortened by 0 bases and J by 8 bases, with 4 bases between the two germline ends. The CDR3 DNA follows: TGTGCCAGCTCACCACCGGGGGAAAAACTGTTTTTT. Translated: CASSPPGEKLFF. The full variable domain, its missing parts supplied by reference TRBV18 and TRBJ1-4, is NAGVMQNPRHLVRRRGQEARLRCSPMKGHSHVYWYRQLPEEGLKFMVYLQKENIIDESGMPKERFSAEFPKEGPSILRIQQVVRGDSAAYFCASSPPGEKLFFGSGTQLSVL.

This chain uses TRBV29-1 with TRBJ2-7, with D hard to call. Germline values: CDR1 SQVTM, CDR2 ANQGSEA. V was cut by 0 bases and J by 2 bases, with 8 bases left in between. CDR3 length: 13 amino acids. The CDR3 protein is CSVEDSGTYEQYF. As DNA, the CDR3 is TGCAGCGTTGAAGACAGTGGAACCTACGAGCAGTACTTC.

The table lists this clone with a count of one. The sample carries other DNA sequences with the same CDR3. The J gene is TRBJ2-5, the V gene TRBV6-5, with D perhaps matching TRBD1 or TRBD2 (5 bases each). The length of the CDR3 is 13 residues. V lost 0 bases to trimming and J lost 5 bases, with 7 bases between them. From germline, CDR1 is MNHEY and CDR2 SVGAGI. This CDR3 reads CASSYSGRETQYF. CDR3 DNA: TGTGCCAGCAGTTACTCGGGACGGGAGACCCAGTACTTC.

This rearrangement joins TRBV7-2 to TRBJ1-1; no clear D gene. Per the germline V gene, CDR1 is SGHTA and CDR2 is FQGNSA. There are 13 residues in the CDR3. Trimming stripped 0 bases from V and 7 bases from J, with 9 bases between. The chain's CDR3 is CASSLARRNEAFF. The CDR3 DNA reads TGTGCCAGCAGCTTAGCAAGGCGGAATGAAGCTTTCTTT.

The rearrangement joins TRBV7-2 to TRBJ2-1; 8 bases are a match to TRBD2. The CDR3 contains 14 residues. CDR1 is SGHTA and CDR2 is FQGNSA in the germline V gene. J gave up 6 bases and V 3 bases, and 4 bases lay outside the gene matches. CDR3 coding DNA: TGTGCCAGCAGCTTTACCGGGAGGGGCAATGAGCAGTTCTTC. As protein: CASSFTGRGNEQFF.

This clone was picked up one time. The chain is built from TRBV7-8 and TRBJ1-4; maybe TRBD1 (6 bases). V was cut by 6 bases and J by 8 bases, with 19 bases left in between. CDR3 length: 15 amino acids. Germline V gene lookup returns CDR1 SGHVS and CDR2 FQNEAQ. The CDR3 loop is CASRATGTSAEKLFF. The CDR3 nucleotides are TGTGCCAGCAGAGCAACCGGGACATCGGCCGAAAAACTGTTTTTT.

This clone came up many times. V usage is TRBV7-9 and J usage is TRBJ2-7; D may match TRBD1 or TRBD2 (5 bases each). The CDR3 contains 13 residues. Trimming pared 4 bases from V and 5 bases from J, leaving 12 bases between. Germline CDR1 reads SEHNR; CDR2 reads FQNEAQ (reference sequence). The CDR3 spells CASSSFEGNEQYF. CDR3 nucleotides: TGTGCCAGCAGCTCCTTCGAGGGGAACGAGCAGTACTTC.

The chain employs TRBV19 and TRBJ2-5, with TRBD2 identical over 9 bases. Germline values: CDR1 LNHDA, CDR2 SQIVND (reference sequence). The CDR3 has 16 residues. V lost 5 bases and J lost 1; bases outside the gene matches: 8. The CDR3 DNA sequence: TGTGCCAGTAGTCGACTAGCGGTGGGAGTCCAAGAGACCCAGTACTTC. Its translation: CASSRLAVGVQETQYF.

V gene TRBV28 combines with J gene TRBJ2-7, with 7 bases matching TRBD2. This CDR3 contains 12 residues. The V gene end was trimmed by 2 bases and the J gene end by 12 bases; junction bases not matched to a gene: 7. CDR1 and CDR2 from the germline V gene are MDHEN and SYDVKM. The CDR3 coding sequence is TGTGCCAGCAGTTTACGAGAGCGGGATCCGTACTTC. Its protein is CASSLRERDPYF.

Only one count was recorded for this clone. V and J are TRBV9 and TRBJ1-5; D perhaps matches TRBD1 (5 bases). CDR1 SGDLS and CDR2 YYNGEE come from the germline V gene. Trimming took off 7 bases at V and 7 bases at J, with 12 bases between the two ends. This CDR3 has 12 residues. The CDR3 region is CASGGGGQPQHF. The DNA for the CDR3 is TGTGCCAGCGGGGGGGGTGGCCAGCCCCAGCATTTT. Full variable domain (rest looked up from reference TRBV9 and TRBJ1-5): DSGVTQTPKHLITATGQRVTLRCSPRSGDLSVYWYQQSLDQGLQFLIQYYNGEERAKGNILERFSAQQFPDLHSELNLSSLELGDSALYFCASGGGGQPQHFGDGTRLSIL.